This is a list of T cell receptor beta chains from one sample in a study of identical twins. TCRdb called the 5' RACE reads again in MiXCR, with one record for every CDR3 protein. Of fewer than 650,000 distinct CDR3 sequences in the sample, approximately 10% were seen once. The same specimen was also included in a second study, on yellow fever vaccine responses in identical twins.

Sequencing was done on a sample of PBMCs. Receptors were obtained from a woman aged 18-29 years in good health. Each CDR3 is given with its conserved first and last residue. D genes are given only for firm matches. Clone sizes are given selectively: once, few, many, or a class where the clone is expanded.

>TRBJ2-7|TRBV5-1|.|TRBD1
TGCGCCAGCAGCCCCGGACAGGGCGAACCCGAGCAGTACTTC
CASSPGQGEPEQYF
>TRBJ2-1|TRBV5-1|few|.
TGCGCCAGCAGCTTGGGTGGGACCCACCCCTACAATGAGCAGTTCTTC
CASSLGGTHPYNEQFF
>TRBJ2-5|TRBV7-9|few|TRBD1
TGTGCCAGCAGCGATCGCGTGAGGGACAGGGTCTGGACCCAGTACTTC
CASSDRVRDRVWTQYF
>TRBJ2-1|TRBV20-1|once|TRBD2
TGCAGTGCTTATCTCGAGGCGGCGGGAGTTATCTACAATGAGCAGTTCTTC
CSAYLEAAGVIYNEQFF
>TRBJ2-1|TRBV11-2|.|TRBD1
TGTGCCAGCAGCTTAGACCCCCTGGGACAGGGGACGACGATCGATGAGCAGTTCTTC
CASSLDPLGQGTTIDEQFF
>TRBJ2-4|TRBV7-8|few|TRBD1
TGTGCCAGCAGCTTATTGGGACAGGGGGGCAAAAACATTCAGTACTTC
CASSLLGQGGKNIQYF
>TRBJ2-1|TRBV14|many|.
TGTGCCAGCAGCCAAGATCTGAACAGGGTGAGAGGGCAGTTCTTC
CASSQDLNRVRGQFF
>TRBJ2-1|TRBV30|.|TRBD2
TGTGCCTGGAATCTAGCGGGAGGGCCGGGAAATGAGCAGTTCTTC
CAWNLAGGPGNEQFF
>TRBJ2-1|TRBV12-3/TRBV12-4|many|.
TGTGCCAGCAGTTTAACGGGTTACAATGAGCAGTTCTTC
CASSLTGYNEQFF
>TRBJ2-4|TRBV28|many|.
TGTGCCAGCAGTTCCTTGGCGACGGCGGGGAGCATTCAGTACTTC
CASSSLATAGSIQYF
>TRBJ2-2|TRBV6-5|.|.
TGTGCCAGCAGTTTAGGGGCAGACACCGGGGAGCTGTTTTTT
CASSLGADTGELFF
>TRBJ1-3|TRBV7-2|few|.
TGTGCCAGCAGCTTAGAACAGGCCTCCCACGTATATTTT
CASSLEQASHVYF
>TRBJ2-1|TRBV10-3|.|TRBD2
TGTGCCATCAGCCCGGGGCCGGGGGGTGAGCAGTTCTTC
CAISPGPGGEQFF
>TRBJ2-7|TRBV20-1|many|.
TGCAGTGCCAGACTAGGGTCCGAGCAGTACTTC
CSARLGSEQYF
>TRBJ1-4|TRBV20-1|few|.
TGCAGTGCTATGGCGTTTGGCAGGCCAACTAATGAAAAACTGTTTTTT
CSAMAFGRPTNEKLFF
>TRBJ2-3|TRBV5-1|few|TRBD2
TGCGCCAGCAGCTTGTCGGGGGGGGCTCGTACAGATACGCAGTATTTT
CASSLSGGARTDTQYF
>TRBJ2-3|TRBV15|few|.
TGTGCCACCAGCCCGGGGCGGGCGAAGGGTACGCAGTATTTT
CATSPGRAKGTQYF
>TRBJ2-1|TRBV6-2/TRBV6-3|few|TRBD2
TGTGCCAGCACCAAGGCTAGCGGGAGTAGTGAGCAGTTCTTC
CASTKASGSSEQFF
>TRBJ2-7|TRBV20-1|.|TRBD2
TGCAGTGCTAGGGGACTAGCGGGGGGGCGAGCCTACGAGCAGTACTTC
CSARGLAGGRAYEQYF
>TRBJ2-3|TRBV13|few|.
TGTGCCAGCAGCCCGCGAGACGGTTCAGATACGCAGTATTTT
CASSPRDGSDTQYF
>TRBJ2-1|TRBV10-3|.|TRBD2
TGTGCCATCAGTGAGTCGACTTGGGGACTAGCGGGGGTCGTCAATGAGCAGTTCTTC
CAISESTWGLAGVVNEQFF
>TRBJ2-3|TRBV6-5|many|.
TGTGCCAGCAGTTACCTCGTGGCAGATACGCAGTATTTT
CASSYLVADTQYF
>TRBJ2-1|TRBV6-6|.|TRBD2
TGTGCCATCGGGCTAGCGGGGTACAATGAGCAGTTCTTC
CAIGLAGYNEQFF
>TRBJ1-1|TRBV29-1|few|.
TGCAGCGTTTTAATCCTGAACACTGAAGCTTTCTTT
CSVLILNTEAFF
>TRBJ2-7|TRBV18|once|.
TGTGCCAGCTCACCACCGAGCCCGGCCGGCCTCTCCTACGAGCAGTACTTC
CASSPPSPAGLSYEQYF
>TRBJ2-2|TRBV7-2|many|.
TGTGCCAGCAGCCCTACAGGGCCCGGGGAGCTGTTTTTT
CASSPTGPGELFF
>TRBJ2-2|TRBV5-1|few|.
TGCGCCAGCAGCTTGGAGTCTGGCGGCCGGACCGGGGAGCTGTTTTTT
CASSLESGGRTGELFF
>TRBJ2-1|TRBV28|.|TRBD1
TGTGCCAGCGTAACTTCAGGGGGAAATGAGCAGTTCTTC
CASVTSGGNEQFF
>TRBJ2-5|TRBV7-2|many|.
TGTGCCAGCAGCGATCGGACTTACGAGACCCAGTACTTC
CASSDRTYETQYF
>TRBJ2-7|TRBV6-2/TRBV6-3|many|TRBD2
TGTGCCAGCAGTTACGGCCTAGCGGGAGCTTATATCTACGAGCAGTACTTC
CASSYGLAGAYIYEQYF
>TRBJ2-2|TRBV5-1|.|TRBD1
TGCGCCAGCAGCTTGTGGCCCGGGACAGGAGGCACCGGGGAGCTGTTTTTT
CASSLWPGTGGTGELFF
>TRBJ2-5|TRBV15|.|.
TGTGCCACCAGCAGAGATTTTGTGCAGGGCGTGGAGACCCAGTACTTC
CATSRDFVQGVETQYF
>TRBJ2-7|TRBV28|.|.
TGTGCCAGCAGTCAGGCAGGTGACCTCTACGAGCAGTACTTC
CASSQAGDLYEQYF
>TRBJ2-5|TRBV7-2|.|.
TGTGCCAGCAGCCCCCGGAGGGTAGCCCCGGAGACCCAGTACTTC
CASSPRRVAPETQYF
>TRBJ2-5|TRBV5-1|many|TRBD1
TGCGCCAGCCGGTGGACAGGGACCCAAGAGACCCAGTACTTC
CASRWTGTQETQYF
>TRBJ2-2|TRBV5-1|many|.
TGCGCCAGCAGCTGGGACGGGACACCAGTCGGGGAGCTGTTTTTT
CASSWDGTPVGELFF
>TRBJ1-2|TRBV10-3|.|.
TGTGCCATCAGTGAGTCGCCGGAGAACTATGGCTACACCTTC
CAISESPENYGYTF
>TRBJ2-5|TRBV9|.|.
TGTGCCAGCAGCGACGGGCAGCGGTCCCAAGAGACCCAGTACTTC
CASSDGQRSQETQYF
>TRBJ2-3|TRBV12-3/TRBV12-4|.|.
TGTGCCAGCAGTTTGACCGAGCTTGGTACGCAGTATTTT
CASSLTELGTQYF
>TRBJ2-3|TRBV6-2/TRBV6-3|many|.
TGTGCCAGCAGTAACCCGTTGGGCGATACGCAGTATTTT
CASSNPLGDTQYF
>TRBJ2-5|TRBV4-1|.|.
TGCGCCAGCAGCCAAGTGTTTTTCGGGGAGACCCAGTACTTC
CASSQVFFGETQYF
>TRBJ1-5|TRBV2|many|.
TGTGCCAGCAGTGGAACACAGGGCAGTCAGCCCCAGCATTTT
CASSGTQGSQPQHF
>TRBJ2-5|TRBV28|.|TRBD1
TGTGCCAGCAGTCCCACGACAAGGGGGCCGCAAGAGACCCAGTACTTC
CASSPTTRGPQETQYF
>TRBJ1-6|TRBV7-8|many|TRBD1
TGTGCCAGCAGCTTATACACCGGGACAGCCAATTCACCCCTCCACTTT
CASSLYTGTANSPLHF
>TRBJ2-1|TRBV10-1|many|TRBD1
TGCGCCACCTCGGACAGGGGGGCTGAGCAGTTCTTC
CATSDRGAEQFF
>TRBJ2-3|TRBV27|.|TRBD1
TGTGCCAGCAGCCAAGGCCCAAGGTGGATCGTGAGGGGGCGCACAGATACGCAGTATTTT
CASSQGPRWIVRGRTDTQYF
>TRBJ2-7|TRBV12-3/TRBV12-4|.|.
TGTGCCAGCAGTTTAGAGGCAGGGGACTACGAGCAGTACTTC
CASSLEAGDYEQYF
>TRBJ2-7|TRBV28|.|.
TGTGCCAGCGGGATAGGGACACTGTACGAGCAGTACTTC
CASGIGTLYEQYF
>TRBJ2-7|TRBV28|few|.
TGTGCCAGCAGTTTGTTCAGGGTTAGCTCCTACGAGCAGTACTTC
CASSLFRVSSYEQYF
>TRBJ1-1|TRBV13|few|.
TGTGCCAGCAGCTCAGAGGTGGGTGGCACTGAAGCTTTCTTT
CASSSEVGGTEAFF
>TRBJ2-7|TRBV20-1|few|.
TGCAGTGCCCTAAACCTTGAGGGGCTCGAGCAGTACTTC
CSALNLEGLEQYF
>TRBJ2-1|TRBV20-1|few|.
TGCAGTGCTAGAGATCTTAAGGGGGATTACAATGAGCAGTTCTTC
CSARDLKGDYNEQFF
>TRBJ2-7|TRBV2|.|.
TGTGCCATCGCGAGGAGTCCCTACGAGCAGTACTTC
CAIARSPYEQYF
>TRBJ2-7|TRBV12-3/TRBV12-4|.|.
TGTGCCAGCAGCCTCCCTTCGGACAGACCCGGCCATATACTTGAGCAGTACTTC
CASSLPSDRPGHILEQYF
>TRBJ1-1|TRBV6-2/TRBV6-3|few|.
TGTGCCAGCAGTTACGGTGTTGCGAACACTGAAGCTTTCTTT
CASSYGVANTEAFF
>TRBJ2-7|TRBV2|few|.
TGTGCCAGCAGTGAAGGCGGGAACAGACCCTACGAGCAGTACTTC
CASSEGGNRPYEQYF